A selection of T cell receptor beta chains follows, all from one sample in a study of early T cells in non-severe SARS-CoV-2 infection. Via MiXCR, TCRdb re-called the 5' RACE reads, giving one row per CDR3 protein. The sample holds 25,000 to 35,000 distinct CDR3 sequences, approximately 6.6% seen once. Sample: whole blood, taken at baseline. These receptors were taken from an adult who was a healthcare worker with PCR-confirmed SARS-CoV-2 infection or an uninfected control (not recorded which). The CDR3 runs from the conserved cysteine through the conserved F or W. The order of the fields is J gene, V gene, D gene, clone size, CDR3 DNA, CDR3 protein. The D gene is left open where the match is weak. Size is stated for part of the rows, as once, few or many counts, or as a class when the clone is expanded.

J: TRBJ2-7; V: TRBV28; D: -; size: -; DNA: TGTGCCACCGAGGGGCAGGCGTACGAGCAGTACTTC; CDR3: CATEGQAYEQYF
J: TRBJ2-3; V: TRBV30; D: -; size: many; DNA: TGTGCCTGGAGTCAGACAACTAGCACAGATACGCAGTATTTT; CDR3: CAWSQTTSTDTQYF
J: TRBJ2-5; V: TRBV11-3; D: -; size: -; DNA: TGTGCCAGCAGCTTAGGGCAGATCCAAGAGACCCAGTACTTC; CDR3: CASSLGQIQETQYF
J: TRBJ1-3; V: TRBV14; D: -; size: -; DNA: TGTGCCAGCAGCCAAGGGGTGTCCTCTGGAAACACCATATATTTT; CDR3: CASSQGVSSGNTIYF
J: TRBJ1-4; V: TRBV30; D: -; size: many; DNA: TGTGCCTGGAGTGAGTACAGGGAAAAACTGTTTTTT; CDR3: CAWSEYREKLFF
J: TRBJ1-1; V: TRBV6-1; D: -; size: many; DNA: TGTGCCAGCAGTGCACAGGGTCGTACTGAAGCTTTCTTT; CDR3: CASSAQGRTEAFF
J: TRBJ1-4; V: TRBV11-1; D: TRBD1; size: -; DNA: TGTGCCAGCAGAGCCCGACAGGGTGATGAAAAACTGTTTTTT; CDR3: CASRARQGDEKLFF
J: TRBJ2-1; V: TRBV7-6; D: -; size: many; DNA: TGTGCCAGCAGCTTACAAAACGCCAGGGGTTTGGATGAGCAGTTCTTC; CDR3: CASSLQNARGLDEQFF
J: TRBJ1-6; V: TRBV19; D: -; size: few; DNA: TGTGCCAGTAGTCCCCCCCGGCAGGGATTAAATTCACCCCTCCACTTT; CDR3: CASSPPRQGLNSPLHF
J: TRBJ2-2; V: TRBV7-8; D: TRBD2; size: many; DNA: TGTGCCAGCAGCTTACGACTAGCGGGAGTGAACACCGGGGAGCTGTTTTTT; CDR3: CASSLRLAGVNTGELFF
J: TRBJ2-1; V: TRBV5-1; D: -; size: many; DNA: TGCGCCAGCAGCCCCGGGGTTGGGAGCTCCTACAATGAGCAGTTCTTC; CDR3: CASSPGVGSSYNEQFF
J: TRBJ2-5; V: TRBV5-4; D: -; size: few; DNA: TGTGCCAGCAGCTTTGGGGGAGAGACCCAGTACTTC; CDR3: CASSFGGETQYF
J: TRBJ2-1; V: TRBV11-2; D: -; size: many; DNA: TGTGCCAGCAGCAAGCGACCAGCGACAGGGAGGCATGAGCAGTTCTTC; CDR3: CASSKRPATGRHEQFF
J: TRBJ1-2; V: TRBV10-3; D: -; size: many; DNA: TGTGCCATCAGTGAGTCGAGACAGTATAACTATGGCTACACCTTC; CDR3: CAISESRQYNYGYTF
J: TRBJ1-1; V: TRBV7-9; D: TRBD1; size: many; DNA: TGTGCCAGCAGCTCCGACAGGGCCCCCGAAGCTTTCTTT; CDR3: CASSSDRAPEAFF
J: TRBJ2-1; V: TRBV19; D: -; size: few; DNA: TGTGCCAGTAGTCCATCATTTGGTGAGCAGTTCTTC; CDR3: CASSPSFGEQFF
J: TRBJ2-3; V: TRBV6-5; D: -; size: few; DNA: TGTGCCAGCAGTTACACACTAGGGAGCACAGATACGCAGTATTTT; CDR3: CASSYTLGSTDTQYF
J: TRBJ1-6; V: TRBV5-1; D: TRBD1; size: many; DNA: TGCGCCAGCTGCGCCGGGACAGGGAATTCACCCCTCCACTTT; CDR3: CASCAGTGNSPLHF
J: TRBJ2-3; V: TRBV2; D: TRBD1; size: -; DNA: TGTGCCAGCAGGACGGACAGGGTGGCAGATACGCAGTATTTT; CDR3: CASRTDRVADTQYF
J: TRBJ1-2; V: TRBV29-1; D: -; size: many; DNA: TGCAGCGTTGAAACAGGGCCCTATGGCTACACCTTC; CDR3: CSVETGPYGYTF
J: TRBJ2-5; V: TRBV29-1; D: TRBD2; size: many; DNA: TGCAGCGTTGAAGATGGGGAGGGGAGTTTCTCCTACCAAGAGACCCAGTACTTC; CDR3: CSVEDGEGSFSYQETQYF
J: TRBJ2-5; V: TRBV5-1; D: -; size: many; DNA: TGCGCCAGCAGCTTGGTTTACGTCTCAGAGACCCAGTACTTC; CDR3: CASSLVYVSETQYF
J: TRBJ1-4; V: TRBV6-2/TRBV6-3; D: -; size: many; DNA: TGTGCCAGCAGGGGTGGTGAAAAACTGTTTTTT; CDR3: CASRGGEKLFF
J: TRBJ2-7; V: TRBV10-3; D: -; size: few; DNA: TGTGCCATCAGTAGGGACCAATCCTACGAGCAGTACTTC; CDR3: CAISRDQSYEQYF
J: TRBJ1-1; V: TRBV10-3; D: TRBD1; size: many; DNA: TGTGCCATCAGGGAAGCGGGACAGGGTTTAGACACTGAAGCTTTCTTT; CDR3: CAIREAGQGLDTEAFF
J: TRBJ2-2; V: TRBV5-4; D: -; size: many; DNA: TGTGCCAGCAGCCCCGCAAACACCGGGGAGCTGTTTTTT; CDR3: CASSPANTGELFF
J: TRBJ2-2; V: TRBV7-8; D: -; size: many; DNA: TGTGCCAGCAGCTTAAATCAGGTTTTCGGGGAGCTGTTTTTT; CDR3: CASSLNQVFGELFF
J: TRBJ2-1; V: TRBV7-2; D: TRBD2; size: many; DNA: TGTGCCAGCAGCTACCAAGCGGGGGCGAATGAGCAGTTCTTC; CDR3: CASSYQAGANEQFF
J: TRBJ2-5; V: TRBV7-2; D: -; size: many; DNA: TGTGCCAGCAGCTCTACTTTGGAGACCCAGTACTTC; CDR3: CASSSTLETQYF
J: TRBJ2-5; V: TRBV30; D: TRBD2; size: many; DNA: TGTGCCTGGAGTGTCGGGACTACCGGGAAAGAGACCCAGTACTTC; CDR3: CAWSVGTTGKETQYF
J: TRBJ2-1; V: TRBV5-1; D: -; size: many; DNA: TGCGCCAGCAGCTTGCTGGAGGCGAACTACAATGAGCAGTTCTTC; CDR3: CASSLLEANYNEQFF
J: TRBJ2-1; V: TRBV28; D: -; size: many; DNA: TGTGCCAGCAGTTTATTCGGCGTTTACAATGAGCAGTTCTTC; CDR3: CASSLFGVYNEQFF
J: TRBJ2-7; V: TRBV12-3/TRBV12-4; D: TRBD1; size: -; DNA: TGTGCCAGCAGACATCTCGACAGGGGCCCTTCCGAGCAGTACTTC; CDR3: CASRHLDRGPSEQYF
J: TRBJ2-1; V: TRBV11-2; D: -; size: many; DNA: TGTGCCAGCAGCTTAGAGTTGGATGAGCAGTTCTTC; CDR3: CASSLELDEQFF
J: TRBJ2-5; V: TRBV7-9; D: -; size: -; DNA: TGTGCCAGCAGCTTATCTCGGGACCATCAAGAGACCCAGTACTTC; CDR3: CASSLSRDHQETQYF
J: TRBJ2-1; V: TRBV28; D: -; size: few; DNA: TGTGCCAGCAGCCCTCCCGGGGCCACCTACAATGAGCAGTTCTTC; CDR3: CASSPPGATYNEQFF
J: TRBJ2-3; V: TRBV7-2; D: -; size: many; DNA: TGTGCCAGCAGCTCTCGGAGGGTATCAGATACGCAGTATTTT; CDR3: CASSSRRVSDTQYF
J: TRBJ1-4; V: TRBV19; D: -; size: -; DNA: TGTGCCAGTAGTATATCCAGGGAGAGTGAAAAACTGTTTTTT; CDR3: CASSISRESEKLFF
J: TRBJ2-3; V: TRBV28; D: -; size: -; DNA: TGTGCCAGCAGTTTTCGGGGGGCAGCTGAAGATACGCAGTATTTT; CDR3: CASSFRGAAEDTQYF
J: TRBJ2-6; V: TRBV28; D: -; size: -; DNA: TGTGCCAGCAGTGACCCTGAGGGCCGGAGGGCTGGGGCCAACGTCCTGACTTTC; CDR3: CASSDPEGRRAGANVLTF
J: TRBJ2-7; V: TRBV20-1; D: -; size: many; DNA: TGCAGTGCTAGGCGCCTAGCACCCTACGAGCAGTACTTC; CDR3: CSARRLAPYEQYF
J: TRBJ2-7; V: TRBV4-2; D: -; size: many; DNA: TGTGCCAGCAGCCAAGACCCCGACACTGCCTACGAGCAGTACTTC; CDR3: CASSQDPDTAYEQYF
J: TRBJ2-5; V: TRBV20-1; D: -; size: many; DNA: TGCAGTGCTGTCACCCACCGGAGGGCCCAAGAGACCCAGTACTTC; CDR3: CSAVTHRRAQETQYF
J: TRBJ2-7; V: TRBV21-1; D: -; size: -; DNA: TGTGCCAGCAGGAGCCCTCTAGCGGGGGCTGCCTACGAGCAGTACTTC; CDR3: CASRSPLAGAAYEQYF
J: TRBJ1-1; V: TRBV7-3; D: -; size: few; DNA: TGTGCCAGCAGCTCCCAGGGAGGCACTGAAGCTTTCTTT; CDR3: CASSSQGGTEAFF
J: TRBJ1-2; V: TRBV29-1; D: -; size: -; DNA: TGCAGCGTTGGTACGGCCTCTAACTATGGCTACACCTTC; CDR3: CSVGTASNYGYTF
J: TRBJ2-1; V: TRBV5-1; D: -; size: many; DNA: TGCGCCAGCAGCTTGAGGTTTGAGGGGACCAAAGAGCAGTTCTTC; CDR3: CASSLRFEGTKEQFF
J: TRBJ2-7; V: TRBV30; D: -; size: many; DNA: TGTGCCTGGACCTACCCAGGGGGGGCCTACGAGCAGTACTTC; CDR3: CAWTYPGGAYEQYF
J: TRBJ2-7; V: TRBV20-1; D: TRBD2; size: -; DNA: TGCAGTGCTAATAGCGGGAGTGGGGGGTACGAGCAGTACTTC; CDR3: CSANSGSGGYEQYF
J: TRBJ1-5; V: TRBV27; D: -; size: many; DNA: TGTGCCAGCAGTCGGGGGTCGGATCAGCCCCAGCATTTT; CDR3: CASSRGSDQPQHF
J: TRBJ1-2; V: TRBV5-1; D: -; size: many; DNA: TGCGCCAGCAAATTGTTCCCCGGATACCAAGACTATGGCTACACCTTC; CDR3: CASKLFPGYQDYGYTF
J: TRBJ1-5; V: TRBV3-1; D: -; size: many; DNA: TGTGCCAGCAGCCAAGATACCAGCTTCGATCAGCCCCAGCATTTT; CDR3: CASSQDTSFDQPQHF
J: TRBJ2-5; V: TRBV20-1; D: TRBD2; size: many; DNA: TGCAGTGCGTCGGGACTAGCGGGAGGGCCACAGGAGACCCAGTACTTC; CDR3: CSASGLAGGPQETQYF
J: TRBJ2-3; V: TRBV6-1; D: -; size: few; DNA: TGTGCCAGCAGTGAAGGGTTAGGGAAAAATCTTCGCACAGATACGCAGTATTTT; CDR3: CASSEGLGKNLRTDTQYF
J: TRBJ2-2; V: TRBV7-2; D: -; size: many; DNA: TGTGCCAGCAGCTTAGTGGGGGGCCTTGGCGGGGAGCTGTTTTTT; CDR3: CASSLVGGLGGELFF